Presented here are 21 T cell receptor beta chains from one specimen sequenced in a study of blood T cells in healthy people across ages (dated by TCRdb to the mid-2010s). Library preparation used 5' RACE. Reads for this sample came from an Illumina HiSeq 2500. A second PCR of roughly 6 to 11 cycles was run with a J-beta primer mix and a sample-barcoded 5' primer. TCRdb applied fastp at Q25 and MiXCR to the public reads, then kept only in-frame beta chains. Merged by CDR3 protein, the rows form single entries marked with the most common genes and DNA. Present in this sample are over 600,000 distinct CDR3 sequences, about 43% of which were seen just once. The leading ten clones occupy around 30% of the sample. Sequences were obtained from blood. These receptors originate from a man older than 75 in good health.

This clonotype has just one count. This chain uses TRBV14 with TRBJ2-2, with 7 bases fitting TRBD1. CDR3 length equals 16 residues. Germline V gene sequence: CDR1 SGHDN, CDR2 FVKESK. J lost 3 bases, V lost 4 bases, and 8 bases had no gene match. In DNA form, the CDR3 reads TGTGCCAGCAGCCGACTATGGACAGGAGACACCGGGGAGCTGTTTTTT. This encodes CASSRLWTGDTGELFF. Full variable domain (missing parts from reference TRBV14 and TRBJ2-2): EAGVTQFPSHSVIEKGQTVTLRCDPISGHDNLYWYRRVMGKEIKFLLHFVKESKQDESGMPNNRFLAERTGGTYSTLKVQPAELEDSGVYFCASSRLWTGDTGELFFGEGSRLTVL.

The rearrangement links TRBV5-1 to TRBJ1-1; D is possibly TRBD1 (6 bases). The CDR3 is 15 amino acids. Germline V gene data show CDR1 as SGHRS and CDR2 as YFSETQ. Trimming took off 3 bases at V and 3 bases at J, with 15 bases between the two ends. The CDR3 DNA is TGCGCCAGCAGCTGGACAGAACCACTATACACTGAAGCTTTCTTT. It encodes CASSWTEPLYTEAFF.

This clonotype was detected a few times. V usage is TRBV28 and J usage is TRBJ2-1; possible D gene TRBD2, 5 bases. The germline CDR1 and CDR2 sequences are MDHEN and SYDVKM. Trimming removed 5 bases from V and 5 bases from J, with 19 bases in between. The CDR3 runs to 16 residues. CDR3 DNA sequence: TGTGCCAGCAGTGACCGGACTCTCTCGTTCAACAATGAGCAGTTCTTC. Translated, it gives CASSDRTLSFNNEQFF.

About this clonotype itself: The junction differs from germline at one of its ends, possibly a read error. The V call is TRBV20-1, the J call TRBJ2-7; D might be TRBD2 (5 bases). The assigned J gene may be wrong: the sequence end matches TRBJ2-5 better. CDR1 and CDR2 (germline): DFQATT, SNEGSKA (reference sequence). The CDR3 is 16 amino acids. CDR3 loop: CSARDRMGSPRETQYF. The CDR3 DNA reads TGCAGCGCTAGAGATCGGATGGGGAGTCCCAGAGAGACCCAGTACTTC.

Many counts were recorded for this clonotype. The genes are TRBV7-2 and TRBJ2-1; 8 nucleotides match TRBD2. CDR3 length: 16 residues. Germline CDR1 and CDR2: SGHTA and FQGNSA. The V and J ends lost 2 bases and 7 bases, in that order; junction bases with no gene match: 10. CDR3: CASSLTAGGPQNEQFF. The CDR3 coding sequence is TGTGCCAGCAGCTTAACGGCGGGAGGTCCCCAAAATGAGCAGTTCTTC.

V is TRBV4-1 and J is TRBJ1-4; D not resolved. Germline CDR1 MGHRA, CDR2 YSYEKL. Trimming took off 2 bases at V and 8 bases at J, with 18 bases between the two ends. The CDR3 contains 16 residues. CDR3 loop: CASSQLLGGSGEKLFF. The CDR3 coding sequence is TGCGCCAGCAGCCAACTACTCGGTGGTTCGGGCGAAAAACTGTTTTTT.

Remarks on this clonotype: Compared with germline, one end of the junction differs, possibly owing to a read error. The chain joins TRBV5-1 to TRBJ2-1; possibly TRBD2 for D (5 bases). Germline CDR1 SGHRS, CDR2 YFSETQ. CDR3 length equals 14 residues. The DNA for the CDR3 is TGCGCCTGCAGAACGGACGGGGACTACAATGAGCAGTTCTTC. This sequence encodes CACRTDGDYNEQFF.

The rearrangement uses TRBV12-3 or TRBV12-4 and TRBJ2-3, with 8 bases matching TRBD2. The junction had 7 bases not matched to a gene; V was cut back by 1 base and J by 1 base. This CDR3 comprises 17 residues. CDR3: CASSLGPGLGGTDTQYF. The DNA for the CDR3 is TGTGCCAGCAGTTTAGGCCCGGGACTAGGCGGCACAGATACGCAGTATTTT.

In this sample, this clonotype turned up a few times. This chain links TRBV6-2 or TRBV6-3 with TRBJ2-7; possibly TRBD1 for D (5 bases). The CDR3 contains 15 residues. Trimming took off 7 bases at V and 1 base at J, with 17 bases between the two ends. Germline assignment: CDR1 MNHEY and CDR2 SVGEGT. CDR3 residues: CASITPSAGSYEQYF. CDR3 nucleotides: TGTGCCAGCATCACACCGTCGGCAGGGTCCTACGAGCAGTACTTC.

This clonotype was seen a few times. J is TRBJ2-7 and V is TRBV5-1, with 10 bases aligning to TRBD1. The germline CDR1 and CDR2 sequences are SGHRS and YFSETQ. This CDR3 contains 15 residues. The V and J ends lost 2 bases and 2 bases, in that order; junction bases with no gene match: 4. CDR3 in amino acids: CASSFGTGVTYEQYF. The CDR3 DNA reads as TGCGCCAGCAGCTTCGGGACAGGGGTCACCTACGAGCAGTACTTC.

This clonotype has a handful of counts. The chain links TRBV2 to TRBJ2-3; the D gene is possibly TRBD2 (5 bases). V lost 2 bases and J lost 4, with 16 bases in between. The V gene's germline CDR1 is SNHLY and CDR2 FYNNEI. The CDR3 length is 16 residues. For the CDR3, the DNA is TGTGCCAGCAGTGAAACAACAAGACTATGGGCAGATACGCAGTATTTT. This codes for CASSETTRLWADTQYF. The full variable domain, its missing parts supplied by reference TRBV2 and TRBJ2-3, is EPEVTQTPSHQVTQMGQEVILRCVPISNHLYFYWYRQILGQKVEFLVSFYNNEISEKSEIFDDQFSVERPDGSNFTLKIRSTKLEDSAMYFCASSETTRLWADTQYFGPGTRLTVL.

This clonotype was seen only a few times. The CDR3 bases are TGCGCCAGCAGCTTGGGCCAGGGTGGGTCCTACAATGAGCAGTTCTTC. This gives the protein CASSLGQGGSYNEQFF. V usage is TRBV5-1 and J usage is TRBJ2-1, with TRBD1 as a possible D gene (5 bases). Germline CDR1 SGHRS, CDR2 YFSETQ. CDR3 length: 16 residues. Trimming took 0 bases from V and 1 from J, leaving 11 bases between them.

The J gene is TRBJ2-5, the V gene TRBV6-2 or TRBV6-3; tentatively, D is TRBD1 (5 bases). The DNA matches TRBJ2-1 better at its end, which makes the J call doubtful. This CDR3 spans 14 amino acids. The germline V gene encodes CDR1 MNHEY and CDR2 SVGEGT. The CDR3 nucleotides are TGTGCCAGCCGTATACAGGCACTTCAAGAGACCCAGTTCTTC. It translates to CASRIQALQETQFF.

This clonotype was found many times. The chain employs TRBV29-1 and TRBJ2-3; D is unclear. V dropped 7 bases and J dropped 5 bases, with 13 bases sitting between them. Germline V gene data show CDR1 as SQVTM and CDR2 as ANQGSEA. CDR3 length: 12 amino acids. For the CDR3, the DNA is TGCAGCGCGGACGTCGGCGGAGATACGCAGTATTTT. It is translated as CSADVGGDTQYF.

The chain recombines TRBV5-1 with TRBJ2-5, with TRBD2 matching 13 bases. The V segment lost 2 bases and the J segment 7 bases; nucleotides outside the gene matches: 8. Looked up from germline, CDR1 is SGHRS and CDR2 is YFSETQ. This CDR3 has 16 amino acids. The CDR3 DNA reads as TGCGCCAGCAGCTTAAGACTAGCGGGGGGTTATCGGACCCAGTACTTC. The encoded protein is CASSLRLAGGYRTQYF.

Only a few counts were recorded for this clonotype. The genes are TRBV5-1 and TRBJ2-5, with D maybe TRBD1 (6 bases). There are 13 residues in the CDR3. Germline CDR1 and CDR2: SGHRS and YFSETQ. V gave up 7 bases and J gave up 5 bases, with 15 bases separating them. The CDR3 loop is CASQITGQETQYF. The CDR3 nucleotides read TGCGCCAGCCAGATTACAGGGCAGGAGACCCAGTACTTC.

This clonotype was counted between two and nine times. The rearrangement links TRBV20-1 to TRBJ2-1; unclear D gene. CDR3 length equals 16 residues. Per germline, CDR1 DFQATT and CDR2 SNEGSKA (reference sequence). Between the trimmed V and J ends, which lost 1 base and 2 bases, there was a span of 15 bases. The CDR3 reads CSARGRSPETYNEQFF. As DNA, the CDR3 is TGCAGTGCTAGAGGAAGAAGCCCAGAAACCTACAATGAGCAGTTCTTC.

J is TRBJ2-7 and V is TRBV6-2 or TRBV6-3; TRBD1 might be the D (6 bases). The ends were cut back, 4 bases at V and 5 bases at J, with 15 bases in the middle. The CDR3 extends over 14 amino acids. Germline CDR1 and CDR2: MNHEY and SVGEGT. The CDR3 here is CASSSVGARDEQYF. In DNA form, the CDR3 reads TGTGCCAGCAGTTCGGTGGGGGCCCGCGACGAGCAGTACTTC.

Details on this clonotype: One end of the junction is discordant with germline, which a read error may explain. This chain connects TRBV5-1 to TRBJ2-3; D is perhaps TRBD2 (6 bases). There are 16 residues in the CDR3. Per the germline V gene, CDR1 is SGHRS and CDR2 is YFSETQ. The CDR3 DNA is TGCGCCAGCAGCTTCAACGGAGGGCAGGCAGCAGATACGCGGTATTTT. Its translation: CASSFNGGQAADTRYF.

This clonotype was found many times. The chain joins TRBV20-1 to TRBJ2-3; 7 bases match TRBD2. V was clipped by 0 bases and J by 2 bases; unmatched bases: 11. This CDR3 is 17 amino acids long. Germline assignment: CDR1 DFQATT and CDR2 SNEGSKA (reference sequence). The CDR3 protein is CSARDVVASGLTDTQYF. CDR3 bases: TGCAGTGCTAGAGATGTAGTGGCTAGCGGTCTCACAGATACGCAGTATTTT.

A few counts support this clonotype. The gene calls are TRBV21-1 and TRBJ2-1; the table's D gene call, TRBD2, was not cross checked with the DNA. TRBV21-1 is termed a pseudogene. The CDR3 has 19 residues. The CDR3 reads CASSKALWRNRDYNNEQFF. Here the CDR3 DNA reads TGTGCCAGCAGCAAAGCGCTTTGGAGGAACCGGGACTACAACAATGAGCAGTTCTTC.